Each of the 7 T cell receptor beta chains below was sequenced from the same sample in a study of T cells in Graves' hyperthyroidism and ophthalmopathy. RNA transcripts yielded amplified TCR beta CDR3 regions. During a first-round RT-PCR of the TCR CDR3, the HTBI primer set was used. Each CDR3 protein gets one entry after TCRdb re-called the multiplex PCR reads with MiXCR. The data hold about 530,000 distinct CDR3 sequences, with roughly 15% observed a single time. Source material: blood. These receptors were collected from a woman aged 18 to 35 with Graves' ophthalmopathy.

A few counts support this clonotype. In DNA form, the CDR3 reads TGTGCCAGCAGCTTGGCCGGTAAGGGCTCAGATACGCAGTATTTT. Encoded protein: CASSLAGKGSDTQYF. The chain is built from TRBV5-6 and TRBJ2-3; D is undetermined. Germline values: CDR1 SGHDT, CDR2 YYEEEE. V was cut by 0 bases and J by 4 bases, with 12 bases left in between. This CDR3 comprises 15 residues.

The sample holds one count of this clonotype. The junction shows a germline mismatch at one end, possibly a read error. The chain recombines TRBV5-1 with TRBJ2-7; D not resolved. CDR3 size: 12 residues. CDR1 and CDR2 (germline): SGHRS, YFSETQ. CDR3: CASRRTSDEQYF. CDR3 nucleotides: TGCGCCAGCCGCCGGACCTCCGACGAGCAGTACTTC.

There are many counts of this clonotype. This sequence joins TRBV24-1 and TRBJ1-1; D is possibly TRBD1 (6 bases). This CDR3 is built from 15 residues. Germline V gene lookup returns CDR1 KGHDR and CDR2 SFDVKD. V lost 5 bases and J lost 3, with 15 bases in between. CDR3 in DNA: TGTGCCACCAGTGGATCAAGGGGGGCTTACACTGAAGCTTTCTTT. Residues: CATSGSRGAYTEAFF.

This clonotype was seen a handful of times. At one end, the junction sequence differs from germline, possibly due to a read error. V usage is TRBV4-1 and J usage is TRBJ1-5; possible D gene TRBD1, 5 bases. This CDR3 spans 15 amino acids. Germline values: CDR1 MGHRA, CDR2 YSYEKL. The CDR3 bases are TGCGCCAACAGCCAGCTTCCCGGGGCCCCCCAGCCCCAGCATTTT. Translated, it gives CANSQLPGAPQPQHF.

The chain couples TRBV7-2 to TRBJ2-7; D is unclear. The CDR3 is 16 residues long. V shed 1 base and J shed 0 bases, with 13 bases lying between them. Germline CDR1 reads SGHTA; CDR2 reads FQGNSA. The CDR3 protein is CASSLVKGQVSYEQYF. The CDR3 nucleotides are TGTGCCAGCAGCTTAGTGAAAGGGCAGGTCTCCTACGAGCAGTACTTC.

This CDR3 reads CASSTAGGPNSYEQYF. The CDR3 DNA reads as TGTGCCAGCAGTACAGCGGGAGGTCCTAACTCCTACGAGCAGTACTTC. The chain couples TRBV6-1 to TRBJ2-7; 9 nucleotides agree with TRBD2. The CDR3 is 16 residues long. Germline values: CDR1 MNHNS, CDR2 SASEGT. Germline trimming cut 5 bases from V and 0 bases from J; bases unmatched to any gene: 8.

This clonotype was observed once. The chain employs TRBV5-5 and TRBJ2-7; the match to TRBD1 covers 7 bases. Germline lookup yields CDR1 SGHKS and CDR2 YYEKEE (reference sequence). The junction had 11 bases not matched to a gene; V was cut back by 1 base and J by 7 bases. This CDR3 is 15 amino acids long. DNA of the CDR3: TGTGCCAGCAGCTTGACGGCAGGGGGTATGGTTGAGCAGTACTTC. It yields the protein CASSLTAGGMVEQYF.